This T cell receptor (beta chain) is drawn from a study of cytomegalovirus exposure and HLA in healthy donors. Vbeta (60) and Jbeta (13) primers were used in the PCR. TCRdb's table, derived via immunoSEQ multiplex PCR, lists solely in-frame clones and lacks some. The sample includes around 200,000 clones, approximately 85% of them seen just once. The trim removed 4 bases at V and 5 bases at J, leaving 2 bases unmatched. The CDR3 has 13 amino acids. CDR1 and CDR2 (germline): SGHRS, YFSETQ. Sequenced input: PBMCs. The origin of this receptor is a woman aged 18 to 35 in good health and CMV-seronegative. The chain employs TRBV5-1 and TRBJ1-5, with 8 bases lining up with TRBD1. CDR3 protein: CASSLTGDQPQHF. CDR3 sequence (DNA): TGCGCCAGCAGCCTGACAGGGGATCAGCCCCAGCATTTT. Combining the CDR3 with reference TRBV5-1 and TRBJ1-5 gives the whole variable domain KAGVTQTPRYLIKTRGQQVTLSCSPISGHRSVSWYQQTPGQGLQFLFEYFSETQRNKGNFPGRFSGRQFSNSRSEMNVSTLELGDSALYLCASSLTGDQPQHFGDGTRLSIL.